A selection of T cell receptor beta chains follows, all from one sample in a study of lymphopenia after photon versus proton radiotherapy. Repertoires were generated with immunoSEQ multiplex PCR, while TCRdb's copy carries only in-frame clones and drops some. The sample has tens of thousands of clones, roughly 85% seen once. The source material was peripheral blood, sampled from a patient treated with photon-based radiotherapy. The receptors shown here come from a man aged 60 to 69 with pancreatic cancer. CDR3s include the opening cysteine and the closing phenylalanine or tryptophan. A D gene is named only where the DNA matches it firmly. Expanded clones are given a class, and other clones once, few, many or no size at all.

NA	TRBV5-6	TRBJ2-7	TRBD1	TGTGCCAGCGCCAATACAGGGGGACCCTACGAGCAGTACTTC	CASANTGGPYEQYF
few	TRBV15	TRBJ1-5	NA	TGTGCCACCAGCAAAAGGGATGTTAATGGCAATCAGCCCCAGCATTTT	CATSKRDVNGNQPQHF
NA	TRBV2	TRBJ2-7	TRBD1	TGTGCCAGCAGTTGGACAGGGGACGAGCAGTACTTC	CASSWTGDEQYF
NA	TRBV2	TRBJ1-6	NA	TGTGCCAGCAGTGAATATAGGGGGGGATCACCCCTCCACTTT	CASSEYRGGSPLHF
NA	TRBV14	TRBJ2-3	TRBD1	TGTGCCAGCAGCACCGGGACAGTTAGCACAGATACGCAGTATTTT	CASSTGTVSTDTQYF
NA	TRBV6-1	TRBJ2-3	NA	TGTGCCAGCAGTGAATGGGACCCGGGGAATACGCAGTATTTT	CASSEWDPGNTQYF
NA	TRBV2	TRBJ2-1	NA	TGTGCCAGCAGTGATGGGAGGTTCTTC	CASSDGRFF
NA	TRBV7-7	TRBJ2-5	NA	TGTGCTAGCAGCTCTCCAGGGTGGGAGACCCAGTACTTC	CASSSPGWETQYF
NA	TRBV11-3	TRBJ2-1	NA	TGTGCCAGCAGCTCGCGCTCCTACAATGAGCAGTTCTTC	CASSSRSYNEQFF
NA	TRBV10-2	TRBJ2-1	NA	TGCGCCAGCAGGTCCGATCTAATCTACAATGAGCAGTTCTTC	CASRSDLIYNEQFF
NA	TRBV20-1	TRBJ1-4	NA	TGCAGTGCTAGGGCAAATGAAAAACTGTTTTTT	CSARANEKLFF
NA	TRBV7-2	TRBJ1-6	NA	TGTGCCAGCAAAACAGGGTGGGGGTCTTACTCACCCCTCCACTTT	CASKTGWGSYSPLHF
NA	TRBV2	TRBJ1-2	NA	TGTGCCAGCAGTGGGGTGACAGGCTATGGCTACACCTTC	CASSGVTGYGYTF
NA	TRBV4-2	TRBJ2-2	NA	TGTGCCAGCAGCCAAGAAGCAACTGGATACACCGGGGAGCTGTTTTTT	CASSQEATGYTGELFF
NA	TRBV18	TRBJ2-5	NA	TGTGCCAGCTCACAGTACGCCGGGACCTTACAAGAGACCCAGTACTTC	CASSQYAGTLQETQYF
NA	TRBV27	TRBJ1-4	NA	TGTGCCAGCAGTTCTGGGGAGAGGCCCCATGAAAAACTGTTTTTT	CASSSGERPHEKLFF